These T cell receptor beta chains were read from a single sample in a study of cytomegalovirus exposure and HLA in healthy donors. Sequencing was performed with immunoSEQ multiplex PCR; in TCRdb, only in-frame clones are kept and a portion is missing. Of some 150,000 clones detected, about 62% appear once; the ten largest clones hold about 2.9%. What was sequenced was PBMCs. These receptors all come from a man aged 40-49 years in good health and CMV-seronegative. The CDR3 runs from the conserved cysteine through the conserved F or W. Each record gives: D gene, clone size, V gene, J gene, CDR3 DNA, CDR3 protein. A D gene is named only where the DNA matches it firmly. The listing skips clone size in some rows; elsewhere it reads once, few, many or a size class.

>-|-|TRBV6-5|TRBJ2-7
TGTGCCAGCAGTGGGCGTACGTTCGTCGAGCAGTACTTC
CASSGRTFVEQYF
>TRBD1|-|TRBV7-2|TRBJ1-5
TGTGCCAGCAGCCGCAGGGGGAGCAATCAGCCCCAGCATTTT
CASSRRGSNQPQHF
>TRBD1|once|TRBV5-1|TRBJ1-6
TGCGCCAGCAGCTCAGGGGGCCCCCTAAGCTCCTATAATTCACCCCTCCACTTT
CASSSGGPLSSYNSPLHF
>TRBD1|-|TRBV11-2|TRBJ1-5
TGTGCCAGCAGCTTAGACGGACGGACAGGGACCAGCAATCAGCCCCAGCATTTT
CASSLDGRTGTSNQPQHF
>TRBD2|-|TRBV5-4|TRBJ2-5
TGTGCCAGCAGCTTGAAGTTGGCTAGCGGGGCCCAAGAGACCCAGTACTTC
CASSLKLASGAQETQYF
>-|-|TRBV7-8|TRBJ2-1
TGTGCCAGCAGCTCCAAAGGGGGGGTTACTTGGAATGAGCAGTTCTTC
CASSSKGGVTWNEQFF
>TRBD2|few|TRBV12-5|TRBJ2-7
TGTGCTAGTGGTTTGGTACCCGGGACTAGCGGGAGCTCCTACGAGCAGTACTTC
CASGLVPGTSGSSYEQYF
>TRBD2|-|TRBV7-2|TRBJ2-5
TGTGCCAGCAGCTTATACTTCGAGCGGGAGGGGGAGACCCAGTACTTC
CASSLYFEREGETQYF
>-|once|TRBV21-1|TRBJ2-4
TGTGCCAGCAAGGGTGGCTTAGCGGGAGGGGTCAAAAACATTCAGTACTTC
CASKGGLAGGVKNIQYF
>-|-|TRBV9|TRBJ2-7
TGTGCCAGCAGCCCTCGGACTGGAAGCTCCTACGAGCAGTACTTC
CASSPRTGSSYEQYF
>TRBD1|-|TRBV28|TRBJ1-4
TGTGCCAGCAGTTCGGACAGGGACCCAGCAACTAATGAAAAACTGTTTTTT
CASSSDRDPATNEKLFF
>-|once|TRBV28|TRBJ2-7
TGTGCCAGCAGCCTTGACAGGTTTACCTCCTACGAGCAGTACTTC
CASSLDRFTSYEQYF
>TRBD1|once|TRBV11-2|TRBJ1-4
TGTGCCAGCAGCTCGCGGGACAGAGAAAAACTGTTTTTT
CASSSRDREKLFF
>TRBD1|few|TRBV10-1|TRBJ2-7
TGCGCCACACGAGGGGGCACCTCGTTCGACTACGAGCAGTACTTC
CATRGGTSFDYEQYF
>-|-|TRBV10-3|TRBJ1-3
TGTGCCACCATCAGGGACTCTGGAAACACCATATATTTT
CATIRDSGNTIYF
>TRBD1|once|TRBV28|TRBJ1-5
TGTGCCAGCAGTTCGGACAGGGGTTTTCAGCCCCAGCATTTT
CASSSDRGFQPQHF
>-|-|TRBV5-4|TRBJ2-5
TGTGCCAGCAGCTTGGACGGCAGGGCGGAGACCCAGTACTTC
CASSLDGRAETQYF
>-|few|TRBV5-1|TRBJ1-5
TGCGCCAGCAGCCCGTGGGGGGACAATCAGCCCCAGCATTTT
CASSPWGDNQPQHF
>-|few|TRBV4-2|TRBJ2-7
TGTGCCAGCAGCCAAGATTCTCCCTACGAGCAGTACTTC
CASSQDSPYEQYF
>-|few|TRBV6-5|TRBJ2-3
TGTGCCAGCAGGGCTAGCACAGATACGCAGTATTTT
CASRASTDTQYF
>-|-|TRBV9|TRBJ1-1
TGTGCCAGCAGCGCACAGGAAGCTTTCTTT
CASSAQEAFF
>-|few|TRBV5-4|TRBJ2-7
TGTGCCAGCAGTTCGACCGGGACAAGGCAGCACTTC
CASSSTGTRQHF
>-|few|TRBV6-5|TRBJ2-2
TGTGCCAGCAGTTATACGGGACTCGACACCGGGGAGCTGTTTTTT
CASSYTGLDTGELFF
>-|-|TRBV30|TRBJ1-6
TGTGCCTGGACCCCTAGAGGGATGCAGGTGCGGTCCTATAATTCACCCCTCCACTTT
CAWTPRGMQVRSYNSPLHF
>TRBD2|-|TRBV6-5|TRBJ2-1
TGTGCCAGCAGTTACCTCGGGACTAGCGGATCCAATGAGCAGTTCTTC
CASSYLGTSGSNEQFF
>TRBD1|-|TRBV28|TRBJ1-2
TGTGCCAGCAGTTTACGGGACAGGCCCAACTATGGCTACACCTTC
CASSLRDRPNYGYTF
>TRBD1|-|TRBV5-6|TRBJ2-7
TGTGCCAGCAGCTTCGGCAGGGGGCGAGAGCAGTACTTC
CASSFGRGREQYF
>TRBD2|-|TRBV7-2|TRBJ2-3
TGTGCCAGCAGCGATTTAGGATCTAGCGGGATTGTCGGGGATACGCAGTATTTT
CASSDLGSSGIVGDTQYF
>TRBD2|-|TRBV19|TRBJ2-1
TGTGCCAGTGGGGGGGGGAATGAGCAGTTCTTC
CASGGGNEQFF
>-|-|TRBV19|TRBJ2-1
TGTGCCAGTAGCGCTAGCGTAGAAAGTCAGTTCTTC
CASSASVESQFF
>-|-|TRBV10-2|TRBJ2-5
TGCGCCAGCAGTGAAGGGGGGGGGCCGGGGGGGACCCAGTACTTC
CASSEGGGPGGTQYF
>TRBD1|-|TRBV5-1|TRBJ2-1
TGCGCCAGCAGCGTCGGGACAGGGGGCAATGAGCAGTTCTTC
CASSVGTGGNEQFF
>-|-|TRBV7-9|TRBJ2-3
TGTGCCAGCAGTCGCGTTGAACTGGATACGCAGTATTTT
CASSRVELDTQYF
>-|-|TRBV2|TRBJ2-1
TGTGCCAGCGGGGGCGGGCGGGAGCTAAGGAATGAGCAGTTCTTC
CASGGGRELRNEQFF
>-|-|TRBV18|TRBJ2-3
TGTGCCAGCTCACTCAACACGGGGGTCACAGATACGCAGTATTTT
CASSLNTGVTDTQYF
>-|-|TRBV30|TRBJ2-3
TGTGCCTGGAAGAAACAGAACTTTCGGGGACGGGGGGCCAATACGCAGTATTTT
CAWKKQNFRGRGANTQYF
>-|-|TRBV4-1|TRBJ2-1
TGCGCCAGCAGCCAAGAGGACGGACAAGGTGAGCAGTTCTTC
CASSQEDGQGEQFF
>TRBD1|-|TRBV5-1|TRBJ2-7
TGCGCCAGCAGCTTGGCCACAGGGGAGTACGAGCAGTACTTC
CASSLATGEYEQYF
>TRBD1|-|TRBV7-9|TRBJ1-1
TGTGCCAGCAGCTGGGACAGGGACACTGAAGCTTTCTTT
CASSWDRDTEAFF
>TRBD1|-|TRBV6-5|TRBJ2-7
TGTGCCAGCAACCAGGGGGAAGAGTACGAGCAGTACTTC
CASNQGEEYEQYF
>TRBD1|-|TRBV19|TRBJ2-7
TGTGCCAGTAGTATTCGGGCGGGACAGGGGGAGCAGTACTTC
CASSIRAGQGEQYF
>-|-|TRBV29-1|TRBJ1-1
TGCAGCGTTGAAACAGGGATGAACACTGAAGCTTTCTTT
CSVETGMNTEAFF
>TRBD1|-|TRBV7-3|TRBJ2-3
TGTGCCAGCAGCTTAATTCCGACAGGGCTCGCAGATACGCAGTATTTT
CASSLIPTGLADTQYF
>TRBD1|-|TRBV19|TRBJ1-2
TGTGCCAGCCGCGGTTCCGGGACAGGGGGCATAGACTATGGCTACACCTTC
CASRGSGTGGIDYGYTF
>TRBD1|-|TRBV9|TRBJ2-3
TGTGCCAGCAGAATTGCCCCGGGACAGAAATACACAGATACGCAGTATTTT
CASRIAPGQKYTDTQYF